This T cell receptor beta chain comes out of a study of cytomegalovirus exposure and HLA in healthy donors. CDR1 and CDR2 (germline): MGHRA, YSYEKL. Trimming pared 4 bases from V and 2 bases from J, leaving 15 bases between. CDR3 size: 15 residues. The PCR made use of 60 Vbeta and 13 Jbeta primers. Profiling relied on immunoSEQ multiplex PCR, and the TCRdb table lists in-frame clones only, not all of them. The sample has some 140,000 clones, 80% seen once. The chain carries TRBV4-1 and TRBJ2-7, with D uncertain. Input material: PBMCs. The receptor was derived from a man under 40 in good health. CDR3 DNA: TGCGCCAGCAGCCCTCAGGTTTCCTCTGCCTACGAGCAGTACTTC. It translates to CASSPQVSSAYEQYF.